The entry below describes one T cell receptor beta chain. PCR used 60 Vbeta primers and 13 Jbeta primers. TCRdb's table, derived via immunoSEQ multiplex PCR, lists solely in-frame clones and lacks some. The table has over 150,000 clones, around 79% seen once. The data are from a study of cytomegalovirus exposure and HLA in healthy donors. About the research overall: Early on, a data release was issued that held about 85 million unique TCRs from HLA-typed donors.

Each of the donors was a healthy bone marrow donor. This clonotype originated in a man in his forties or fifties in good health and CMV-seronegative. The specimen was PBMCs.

The CDR3 sequence is CASSQDRGGADTQYF. CDR3 nucleotides: TGCGCCAGCAGCCAAGATAGGGGCGGGGCCGATACGCAGTATTTT. V and J are TRBV4-3 and TRBJ2-3; weak D call: TRBD2 (6 bases). Germline CDR1 LGHNA, CDR2 YSLEER. CDR3 length: 15 amino acids. Between the trimmed V and J ends, which lost 0 bases and 6 bases, there was a span of 13 bases.